Presented here are 27 T cell receptor beta chains from one specimen sequenced in a study of shared clonotypes between healthy human individuals. Assay used: immunoSEQ multiplex PCR; TCRdb lists only in-frame clones, some missing. Altogether about 660,000 clones are present, around two thirds being singletons, with the ten largest covering approximately 1.6%. Sequencing was carried out using memory CD4+ T cells sorted from blood. Subset specified: CD45RA-negative fraction. Receptors were obtained from a woman in her thirties in good health.

This rearrangement joins TRBV10-3 to TRBJ2-3, with D maybe TRBD2 (5 bases). The CDR3 spans 16 residues. The V end lost 0 bases, the J end lost 5 bases, and 15 bases lay between the germline ends. Germline V lookup: CDR1 ENHRY, CDR2 SYGVKD. The CDR3 region is CAISESGRVMGDTQYF. CDR3 in DNA: TGTGCCATCAGTGAGTCCGGGCGGGTCATGGGAGATACGCAGTATTTT.

This chain uses TRBV4-1 with TRBJ2-1, with D perhaps matching TRBD1 (7 bases). This CDR3 has 17 amino acids. The V end lost 1 base, the J end lost 7 bases, and 20 bases lay between the germline ends. Germline V CDR1 and CDR2: MGHRA, YSYEKL. CDR3 nucleotides: TGCGCCAGCAGCCAAGCCTCAGGGGGTACTAGCTATAATGAGCAGTTCTTC. This codes for CASSQASGGTSYNEQFF.

This clone has just a few counts. This chain links TRBV2 with TRBJ1-2; possibly TRBD1 for D (5 bases). Trimming took 5 bases from V and 8 from J, leaving 24 bases between them. CDR3 length: 16 amino acids. The germline gives CDR1 SNHLY, CDR2 FYNNEI. In DNA, the CDR3 is TGTGCCAGCAGTCAAGGCATCAATGCAGGGCCACGCGGCTACACCTTC. Protein sequence: CASSQGINAGPRGYTF.

The chain links TRBV30 to TRBJ2-2, with 8 bases matching TRBD2. V trimming: 2 bases; J trimming: 2 bases; junction bases outside the gene matches: 7. CDR1 GTSNPN and CDR2 SVGIG come from the germline V gene (reference sequence). The CDR3 spans 16 residues. CDR3 coding DNA: TGTGCCTGGAGTCCGGGACTAGTTTCAAACACCGGGGAGCTGTTTTTT. Encoded protein: CAWSPGLVSNTGELFF.

The chain couples TRBV6-5 to TRBJ1-1; D may be TRBD1 (5 bases). Per germline, CDR1 MNHEY and CDR2 SVGAGI. This CDR3 contains 12 residues. Trimming shortened V by 4 bases and J by 5 bases, and 8 bases separated the two germline ends. CDR3 residues: CASSFGGTEAFF. In DNA form, the CDR3 reads TGTGCCAGCAGTTTCGGGGGAACTGAAGCTTTCTTT.

The chain links TRBV13 to TRBJ2-1; TRBD2 matches at 7 bases. Unmatched junction bases numbered 11, after V lost 6 bases and J lost 0 bases. The CDR3 runs to 17 residues. CDR1 PRHDT and CDR2 FYEKMQ come from the germline V gene (reference sequence). CDR3 amino acids: CASRKIAGGSSYNEQFF. CDR3 DNA sequence: TGTGCCAGCAGAAAAATAGCGGGCGGTAGCTCCTACAATGAGCAGTTCTTC.

The CDR3 DNA follows: TGTGCCAGCAGCTCGACCACGGGATTCATAAGCAATCAGCCCCAGCATTTT. Protein product: CASSSTTGFISNQPQHF. V gene TRBV5-8 combines with J gene TRBJ1-5; the D is unclear. V lost 3 bases, J lost 1 base, and 17 bases lay in between. Germline assignment: CDR1 SGHTS and CDR2 YDEGEE. This CDR3 is 17 amino acids long. The variable domain in full, with the rest retrieved from reference TRBV5-8 and TRBJ1-5, is EAGVTQSPTHLIKTRGQQATLRCSPISGHTSVYWYQQALGLGLQFLLWYDEGEERNRGNFPPRFSGRQFPNYSSELNVNALELEDSALYLCASSSTTGFISNQPQHFGDGTRLSIL.

This chain joins TRBV15 and TRBJ2-7; D gene unclear. V was cut by 0 bases and J by 2 bases, with 8 bases left in between. CDR3 length equals 14 residues. CDR1 and CDR2 from the germline V gene are LNHNV and YYDKDF (reference sequence). CDR3 protein: CATSRDLATYEQYF. The CDR3 DNA reads TGTGCCACCAGCAGAGATCTGGCTACCTACGAGCAGTACTTC.

The CDR3 here is CASSKTGIPAAEAFF. Written as DNA, the CDR3 is TGTGCCAGCAGCAAGACAGGGATCCCGGCTGCTGAAGCTTTCTTT. The chain combines TRBV11-2 with TRBJ1-1, with 7 nucleotides matching TRBD1. The CDR3 contains 15 residues. CDR1 is SGHAT, CDR2 FQNNGV, per germline. V lost 5 bases, J lost 6 bases, and 12 bases stayed unmatched.

With regard to this clone: The same CDR3 also results from other DNA sequences found in this sample. The chain links TRBV5-1 to TRBJ2-5, with D possibly called TRBD1 or TRBD2 (6 bases each). With 1 base removed from V and 2 bases from J, the gap between germline ends came to 9 bases. This CDR3 region has 14 residues. The germline CDR1 and CDR2 sequences are SGHRS and YFSETQ. The CDR3 DNA reads as TGCGCCAGCAGCTTGAGGGGGGTTCAAGAGACCCAGTACTTC. It yields the protein CASSLRGVQETQYF.

This chain links TRBV7-6 with TRBJ2-5; 7 bases match TRBD1. The CDR3 extends over 13 amino acids. J lost 5 bases, V lost 5 bases, and 5 bases had no gene match. Looked up from germline, CDR1 is SGHVS and CDR2 is FNYEAQ. This CDR3 reads CASSPATGETQYF. DNA for the CDR3: TGTGCCAGCAGCCCCGCGACAGGGGAGACCCAGTACTTC.

J is TRBJ2-5 and V is TRBV5-1; either TRBD1 or TRBD2 may fit D (5 bases each). The germline gives CDR1 SGHRS, CDR2 YFSETQ. The CDR3 has 14 residues. V shed 5 bases and J shed 5 bases, with 16 bases lying between them. Written as DNA, the CDR3 is TGCGCCAGCAGATTTGGGGGATCGTCGGAGACCCAGTACTTC. Translating gives CASRFGGSSETQYF.

The chain uses TRBV28 and TRBJ1-5, with D unclear. V gave up 7 bases and J gave up 6 bases, with 16 bases separating them. Germline-derived CDR1 and CDR2 are MDHEN and SYDVKM. CDR3 length: 14 amino acids. Written as DNA, the CDR3 is TGTGCCAGCACTACTTTCTTTTTGAGTCAGCCCCAGCATTTT. This translates into CASTTFFLSQPQHF. The whole variable domain, filled in from reference TRBV28 and TRBJ1-5, reads DVKVTQSSRYLVKRTGEKVFLECVQDMDHENMFWYRQDPGLGLRLIYFSYDVKMKEKGDIPEGYSVSREKKERFSLILESASTNQTSMYLCASTTFFLSQPQHFGDGTRLSIL.

This clone was seen only a few times. V and J are TRBV4-1 and TRBJ2-5; the D gene could be TRBD1 or TRBD2 (5 bases each). Germline V gene lookup returns CDR1 MGHRA and CDR2 YSYEKL. V dropped 1 base and J dropped 5 bases, with 17 bases sitting between them. CDR3 length: 16 amino acids. The CDR3 sequence: CASSQVWAGTEETQYF. CDR3 coding DNA: TGCGCCAGCAGCCAAGTGTGGGCAGGGACGGAGGAGACCCAGTACTTC.

The rearrangement uses TRBV5-4 and TRBJ1-1; D not certain. This CDR3 region has 11 residues. The germline gives CDR1 SGHNT, CDR2 YYREEE (reference sequence). The V gene lost 0 bases and the J gene lost 6 bases, with 3 bases spanning the gap. The CDR3 DNA follows: TGTGCCAGCAGCTTGGGGCCTGAAGCTTTCTTT. Protein sequence: CASSLGPEAFF.

This chain connects TRBV6-5 to TRBJ2-7, with 7 nucleotides matching TRBD2. V lost 3 bases and J lost 3; bases outside the gene matches: 8. In germline, CDR1 is MNHEY, CDR2 SVGAGI. CDR3 length equals 15 residues. The CDR3 spells CASSYSFPGGYEQYF. DNA for the CDR3: TGTGCCAGCAGTTATTCTTTTCCGGGGGGCTACGAGCAGTACTTC.

The chain has TRBV29-1 and TRBJ2-3; D call uncertain. Germline CDR1 and CDR2: SQVTM and ANQGSEA. There are 13 residues in the CDR3. With 4 bases removed from V and 2 bases from J, the gap between germline ends came to 10 bases. The CDR3 reads CSVVRAITDTQYF. In DNA, the CDR3 is TGCAGCGTTGTTCGGGCTATCACAGATACGCAGTATTTT.

J is TRBJ1-2 and V is TRBV28, with 10 bases fitting TRBD1. CDR1 and CDR2 from the germline V gene are MDHEN and SYDVKM. V dropped 8 bases and J dropped 8; count of bases not matched to a gene: 17. The CDR3 is 16 amino acids. In DNA form, the CDR3 reads TGTGCCAGCGGTACCGGGACAGGGGTCGGACAGGTCGGCTACACCTTC. Translating gives CASGTGTGVGQVGYTF.

In DNA form, the CDR3 reads TGCGCCAGCAGCCAGATAGGCAGCACCTACGAGCAGTACTTC. Protein: CASSQIGSTYEQYF. The V call is TRBV4-1, the J call TRBJ2-7; D remains unclear. Germline assignment: CDR1 MGHRA and CDR2 YSYEKL. Trimming left V 3 bases short and J 2 bases short, with 11 bases between. The CDR3 sequence is 14 residues long.

The chain joins TRBV7-2 to TRBJ1-3; TRBD1 matches at 8 bases. Germline V CDR1 and CDR2: SGHTA, FQGNSA. J was trimmed by 4 bases and V by 5 bases; bases with no gene match: 7. CDR3 size: 15 residues. CDR3: CASSPWTGSGNTIYF. The CDR3 region has the DNA TGTGCCAGCAGCCCTTGGACAGGGTCGGGAAACACCATATATTTT.

This clone was seen just once. The chain uses TRBV4-1 and TRBJ2-1, with 9 bases lining up with TRBD2. CDR3 length: 14 residues. Germline values: CDR1 MGHRA, CDR2 YSYEKL. The junction had 5 bases not matched to a gene; V was cut back by 1 base and J by 10 bases. For the CDR3, the DNA is TGCGCCAGCAGCCAAGGTCTAGCGGGGATAGAGCAGTTCTTC. Translating gives CASSQGLAGIEQFF.

The chain joins TRBV27 to TRBJ1-2; D may be TRBD1 (5 bases). The CDR3 totals 13 residues. V shed 5 bases and J shed 6 bases, with 13 bases lying between them. The germline gives CDR1 MNHEY, CDR2 SMNVEV (reference sequence). CDR3 sequence reads: CASSTGDAHGYTF. CDR3 bases: TGTGCCAGCAGTACCGGGGACGCGCATGGCTACACCTTC.

This clone was counted many times. The chain carries TRBV6-6 and TRBJ1-5, with 7 bases matching TRBD1. Germline trimming cut 2 bases from V and 4 bases from J; bases unmatched to any gene: 2. The V gene's germline CDR1 is MNHNY and CDR2 SVGAGI (reference sequence). CDR3 length: 14 amino acids. CDR3 DNA: TGTGCCAGCAGTTACGGGGACAGAAATCAGCCCCAGCATTTT. Encoded protein: CASSYGDRNQPQHF.

Here the CDR3 DNA reads TGTGCCAGCAGTTCCACAGCTAACACCGGGGAGCTGTTTTTT. Its protein product is CASSSTANTGELFF. The chain combines TRBV27 with TRBJ2-2, with D unclear. In germline, CDR1 is MNHEY, CDR2 SMNVEV (reference sequence). The V end was cut by 4 bases, the J end by 2 bases, with 8 bases between. The CDR3 loop spans 14 amino acids.

This clone was detected a few times. The CDR3 nucleotides read TGTGCCAGCAGTTTCCCCGACCGCGCGGAGCGCGAGCAGTACTTC. Residues: CASSFPDRAEREQYF. This chain uses TRBV28 with TRBJ2-7; D is undetermined. This CDR3 region has 15 residues. The V gene's germline CDR1 is MDHEN and CDR2 SYDVKM. Trimming took off 3 bases at V and 6 bases at J, with 18 bases between the two ends.

The chain employs TRBV30 and TRBJ2-1; 8 bases match TRBD2. There are 15 residues in the CDR3. With V trimmed by 5 bases and J by 5 bases, 11 bases remained unmatched. In germline, CDR1 is GTSNPN, CDR2 SVGIG (reference sequence). The CDR3 sequence is CAWDPATSAHNEQFF. In DNA, the CDR3 is TGTGCCTGGGATCCCGCGACTAGCGCTCACAATGAGCAGTTCTTC.

The V call is TRBV7-2, the J call TRBJ2-7; 9 bases are shared with TRBD1. This CDR3 has 15 amino acids. Germline CDR1 reads SGHTA; CDR2 reads FQGNSA. Trimming took 3 bases from V and 6 from J; bases not matched to a gene: 9. CDR3: CASSLPPGTGFEQYF. The CDR3 DNA reads as TGTGCCAGCAGCTTGCCCCCCGGGACAGGGTTCGAGCAGTACTTC. Drawing the rest from reference TRBV7-2 and TRBJ2-7, the complete variable domain is GAGVSQSPSNKVTEKGKDVELRCDPISGHTALYWYRQSLGQGLEFLIYFQGNSAPDKSGLPSDRFSAERTGGSVSTLTIQRTQQEDSAVYLCASSLPPGTGFEQYFGPGTRLTVT.